This entry features one T cell receptor (beta chain) sequence. Compared with germline, one end of the junction differs, possibly owing to a read error. These data belong to a study of T-cell reconstitution after alpha-beta-depleted transplantation in children. This CDR3 is built from 18 residues. Per the germline V gene, CDR1 is ENHRY and CDR2 is SYGVKD. During its preparation, the TCRbeta library received unique molecular identifiers. One entry per CDR3 protein results from TCRdb running MiXCR on the PCR reads. The repertoire consists of hundreds of thousands of distinct CDR3 sequences, with roughly 17% occurring once and the leading ten covering over 0.95%.

The sequence was obtained from a human donor who donated a stem cell graft to a child with acute myeloid leukemia. The J gene is TRBJ2-5, the V gene TRBV10-3, with D possibly called TRBD1 or TRBD2 (5 bases each). The sample was PBMCs from the stem cell graft donor, taken from the stem cell graft. CDR3 bases: TGTACCATCAGTTTTCTCCTGGAGAACGGGGCGAGACAAGAGACCCAGTACTTC. This gives the protein CTISFLLENGARQETQYF.